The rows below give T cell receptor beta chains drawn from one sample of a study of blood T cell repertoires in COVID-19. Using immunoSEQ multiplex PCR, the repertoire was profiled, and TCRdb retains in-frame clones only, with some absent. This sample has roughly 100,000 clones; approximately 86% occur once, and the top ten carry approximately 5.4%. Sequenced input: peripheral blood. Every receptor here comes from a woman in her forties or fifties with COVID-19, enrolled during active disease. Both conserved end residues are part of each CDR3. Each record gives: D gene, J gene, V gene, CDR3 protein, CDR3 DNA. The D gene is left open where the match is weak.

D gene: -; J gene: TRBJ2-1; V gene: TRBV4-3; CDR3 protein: CASSPRVEAYNEQFF; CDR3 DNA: TGCGCCAGCAGCCCCCGGGTTGAGGCCTACAATGAGCAGTTCTTC
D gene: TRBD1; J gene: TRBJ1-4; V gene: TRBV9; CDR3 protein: CASSVGTGGLEKLFF; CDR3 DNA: TGTGCCAGCAGCGTAGGAACAGGGGGCCTTGAAAAACTGTTTTTT
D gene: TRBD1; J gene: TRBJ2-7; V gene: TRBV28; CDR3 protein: CASSPATGTGSYEQYF; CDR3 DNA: TGTGCCAGCAGTCCTGCGACAGGGACAGGCTCCTACGAGCAGTACTTC
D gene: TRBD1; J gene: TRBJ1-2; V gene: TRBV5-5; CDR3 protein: CASSLQGDYGYTF; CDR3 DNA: TGTGCCAGCAGCTTGCAGGGGGACTATGGCTACACCTTC
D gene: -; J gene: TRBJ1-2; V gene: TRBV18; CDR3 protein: CASSLGLTNYGYTF; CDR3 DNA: TGTGCCAGCTCACTGGGCCTTACTAACTATGGCTACACCTTC
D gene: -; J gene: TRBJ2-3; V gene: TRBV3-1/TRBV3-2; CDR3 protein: CASSQEPGGTDTQYF; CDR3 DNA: TGTGCCAGCAGCCAAGAACCAGGGGGCACAGATACGCAGTATTTT
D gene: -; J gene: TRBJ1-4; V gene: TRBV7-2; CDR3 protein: CASSPGGVAEKLFF; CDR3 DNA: TGTGCCAGCAGCCCTGGGGGGGTGGCTGAAAAACTGTTTTTT
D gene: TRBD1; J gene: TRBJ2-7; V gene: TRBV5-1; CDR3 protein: CASSLGQGVHEQYF; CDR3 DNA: TGCGCCAGCAGCTTGGGACAGGGGGTGCACGAGCAGTACTTC
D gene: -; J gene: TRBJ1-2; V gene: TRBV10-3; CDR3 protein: CAISESLSPTGYGYTF; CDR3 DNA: TGTGCCATCAGTGAGTCGTTGTCTCCGACTGGGTATGGCTACACCTTC
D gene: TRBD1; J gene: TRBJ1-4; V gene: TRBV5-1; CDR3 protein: CATQQGGSGGEEKLFF; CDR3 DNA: TGCGCCACCCAGCAGGGAGGTTCAGGGGGCGAGGAAAAACTGTTTTTT